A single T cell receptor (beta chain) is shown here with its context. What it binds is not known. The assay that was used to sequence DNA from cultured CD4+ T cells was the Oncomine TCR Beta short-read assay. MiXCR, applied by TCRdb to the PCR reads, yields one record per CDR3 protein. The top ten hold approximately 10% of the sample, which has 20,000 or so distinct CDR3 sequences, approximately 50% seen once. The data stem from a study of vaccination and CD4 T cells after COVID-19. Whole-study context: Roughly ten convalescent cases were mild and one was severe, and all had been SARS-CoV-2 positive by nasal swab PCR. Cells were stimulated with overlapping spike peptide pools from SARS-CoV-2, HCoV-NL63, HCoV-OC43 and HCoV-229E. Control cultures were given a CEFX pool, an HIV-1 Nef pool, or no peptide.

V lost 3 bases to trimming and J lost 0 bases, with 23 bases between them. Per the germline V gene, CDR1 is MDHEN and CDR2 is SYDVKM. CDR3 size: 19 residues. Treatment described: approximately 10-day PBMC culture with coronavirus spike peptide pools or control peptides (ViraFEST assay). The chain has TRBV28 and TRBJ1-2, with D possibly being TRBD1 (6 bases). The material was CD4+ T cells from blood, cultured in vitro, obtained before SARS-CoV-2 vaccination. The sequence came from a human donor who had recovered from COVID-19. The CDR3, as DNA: TGTGCCAGCAGTTTGTCTCCCTCGGGACACCAAGGGGCTAACTATGGCTACACCTTC. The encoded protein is CASSLSPSGHQGANYGYTF.